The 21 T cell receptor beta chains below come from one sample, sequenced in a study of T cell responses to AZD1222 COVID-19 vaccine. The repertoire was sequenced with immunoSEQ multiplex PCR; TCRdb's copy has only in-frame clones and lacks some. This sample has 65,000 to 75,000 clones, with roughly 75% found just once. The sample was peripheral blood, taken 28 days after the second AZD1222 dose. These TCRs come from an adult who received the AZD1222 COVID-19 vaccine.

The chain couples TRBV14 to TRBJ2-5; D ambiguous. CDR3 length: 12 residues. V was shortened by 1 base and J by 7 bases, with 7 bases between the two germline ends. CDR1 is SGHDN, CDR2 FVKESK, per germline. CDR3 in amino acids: CASSQVGWTQYF. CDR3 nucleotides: TGTGCCAGCAGCCAAGTTGGGTGGACCCAGTACTTC.

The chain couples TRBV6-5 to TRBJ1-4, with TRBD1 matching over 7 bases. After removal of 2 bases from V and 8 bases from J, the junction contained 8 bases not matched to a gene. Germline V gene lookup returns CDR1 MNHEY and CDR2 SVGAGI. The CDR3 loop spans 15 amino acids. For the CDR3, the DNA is TGTGCCAGCAGTTACCAACAGGGGATCGGGGAAAAACTGTTTTTT. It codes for CASSYQQGIGEKLFF.

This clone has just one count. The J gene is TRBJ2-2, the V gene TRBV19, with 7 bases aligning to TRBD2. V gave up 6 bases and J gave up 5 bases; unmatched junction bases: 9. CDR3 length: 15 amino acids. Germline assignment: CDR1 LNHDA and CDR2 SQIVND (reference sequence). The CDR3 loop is CASSPRGTRTGELFF. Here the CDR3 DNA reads TGTGCCAGTAGCCCGCGGGGGACTCGAACCGGGGAGCTGTTTTTT.

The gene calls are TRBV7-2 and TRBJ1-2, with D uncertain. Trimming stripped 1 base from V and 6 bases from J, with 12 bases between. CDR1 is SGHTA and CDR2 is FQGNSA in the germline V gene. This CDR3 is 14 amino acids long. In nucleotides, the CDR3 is TGTGCCAGCAGCTTAGTCGGTCTGTCGGATGGCTACACCTTC. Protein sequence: CASSLVGLSDGYTF.

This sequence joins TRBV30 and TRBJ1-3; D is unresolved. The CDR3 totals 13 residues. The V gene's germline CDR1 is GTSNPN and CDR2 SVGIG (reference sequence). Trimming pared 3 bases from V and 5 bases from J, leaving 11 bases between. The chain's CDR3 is CAWRVSARNTIYF. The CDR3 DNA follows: TGTGCCTGGAGGGTTAGTGCCAGAAACACCATATATTTT.

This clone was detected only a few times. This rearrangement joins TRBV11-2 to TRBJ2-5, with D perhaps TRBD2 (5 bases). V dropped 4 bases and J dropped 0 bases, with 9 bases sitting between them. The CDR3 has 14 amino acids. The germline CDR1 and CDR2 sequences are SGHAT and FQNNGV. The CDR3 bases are TGTGCCAGCAGCTCAGCGGCCGACCAAGAGACCCAGTACTTC. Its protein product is CASSSAADQETQYF.

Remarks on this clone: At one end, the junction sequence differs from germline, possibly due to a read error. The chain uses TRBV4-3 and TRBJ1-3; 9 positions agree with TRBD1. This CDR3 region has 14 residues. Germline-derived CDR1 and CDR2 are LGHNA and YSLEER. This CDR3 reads CASSQDLRDRVLLF. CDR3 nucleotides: TGCGCCAGCAGCCAAGATCTCCGGGACAGGGTTTTGTTGTTT.

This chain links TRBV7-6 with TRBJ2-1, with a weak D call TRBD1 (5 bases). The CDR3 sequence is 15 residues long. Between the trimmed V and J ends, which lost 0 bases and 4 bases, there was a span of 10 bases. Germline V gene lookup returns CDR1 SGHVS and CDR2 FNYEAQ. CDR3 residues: CASSLAGARYNEQFF. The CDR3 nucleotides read TGTGCCAGCAGCTTAGCAGGGGCTCGGTACAATGAGCAGTTCTTC.

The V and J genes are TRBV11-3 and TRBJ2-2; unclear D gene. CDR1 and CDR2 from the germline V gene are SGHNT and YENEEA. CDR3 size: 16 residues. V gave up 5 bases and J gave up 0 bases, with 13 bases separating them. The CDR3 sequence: CASSAPGQTNTGELFF. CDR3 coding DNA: TGTGCCAGCAGCGCCCCGGGCCAGACGAACACCGGGGAGCTGTTTTTT.

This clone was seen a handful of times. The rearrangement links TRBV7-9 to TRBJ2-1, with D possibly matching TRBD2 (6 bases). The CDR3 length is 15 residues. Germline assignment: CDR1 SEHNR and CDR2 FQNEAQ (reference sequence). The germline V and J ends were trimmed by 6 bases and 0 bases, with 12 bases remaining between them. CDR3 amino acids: CASRPTSFSYNEQFF. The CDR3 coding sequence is TGTGCCAGCAGACCCACTAGCTTCTCCTACAATGAGCAGTTCTTC.

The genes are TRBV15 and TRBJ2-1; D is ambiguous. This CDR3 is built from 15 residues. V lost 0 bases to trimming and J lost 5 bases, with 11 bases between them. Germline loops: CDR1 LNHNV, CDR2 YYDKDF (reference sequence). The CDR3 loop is CATSRDLTLHNEQFF. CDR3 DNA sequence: TGTGCCACCAGCAGAGATCTTACCTTACACAATGAGCAGTTCTTC. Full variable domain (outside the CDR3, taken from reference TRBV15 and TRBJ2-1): DAMVIQNPRYQVTQFGKPVTLSCSQTLNHNVMYWYQQKSSQAPKLLFHYYDKDFNNEADTPDNFQSRRPNTSFCFLDIRSPGLGDTAMYLCATSRDLTLHNEQFFGPGTRLTVL.

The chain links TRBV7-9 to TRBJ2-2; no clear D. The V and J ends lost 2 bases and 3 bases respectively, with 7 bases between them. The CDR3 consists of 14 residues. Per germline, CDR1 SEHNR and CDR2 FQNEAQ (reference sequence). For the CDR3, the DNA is TGTGCCAGCAGCTTACCTCCAGACACCGGGGAGCTGTTTTTT. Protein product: CASSLPPDTGELFF.

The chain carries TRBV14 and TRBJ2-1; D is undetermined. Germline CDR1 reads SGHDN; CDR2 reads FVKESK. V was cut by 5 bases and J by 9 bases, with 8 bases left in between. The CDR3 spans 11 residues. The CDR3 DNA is TGTGCCAGCAGCAAAGGGCCTGAGCAGTTCTTC. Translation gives CASSKGPEQFF.

CDR3 nucleotides: TGTGCCAGCAGCGTAGAGGCTGAAATCTACGAGCAGTACTTC. Its protein product is CASSVEAEIYEQYF. The chain employs TRBV9 and TRBJ2-7; D unclear. Looked up from germline, CDR1 is SGDLS and CDR2 is YYNGEE. The CDR3 is 14 residues long. V lost 0 bases, J lost 3 bases, and 10 bases lay in between.

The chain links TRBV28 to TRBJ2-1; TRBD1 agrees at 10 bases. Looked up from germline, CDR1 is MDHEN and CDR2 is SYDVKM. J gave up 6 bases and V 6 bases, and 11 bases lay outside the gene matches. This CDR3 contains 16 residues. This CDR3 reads CASSLEGTGVFNEQFF. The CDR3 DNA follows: TGTGCCAGCAGCCTGGAGGGGACAGGGGTTTTCAATGAGCAGTTCTTC.

The CDR3, as DNA: TGTGCCAGCTCCGCCCCCTTTCTTTACGAGCAGTACTTC. It yields the protein CASSAPFLYEQYF. The gene calls are TRBV2 and TRBJ2-7; D gene unclear. Germline V CDR1 and CDR2: SNHLY, FYNNEI. The ends were cut back, 8 bases at V and 4 bases at J, with 15 bases in the middle. The CDR3 spans 13 residues.

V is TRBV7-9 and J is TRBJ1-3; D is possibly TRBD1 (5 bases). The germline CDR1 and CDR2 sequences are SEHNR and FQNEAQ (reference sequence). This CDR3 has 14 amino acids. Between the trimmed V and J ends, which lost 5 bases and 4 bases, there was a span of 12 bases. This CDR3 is CASSPGMSGNTIYF. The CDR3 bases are TGTGCCAGCAGCCCAGGGATGTCAGGAAACACCATATATTTT.

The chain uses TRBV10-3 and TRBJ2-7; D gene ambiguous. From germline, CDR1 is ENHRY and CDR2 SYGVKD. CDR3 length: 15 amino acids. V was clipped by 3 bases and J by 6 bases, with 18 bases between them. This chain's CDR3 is CAISERVASDGEQYF. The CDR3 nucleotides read TGTGCCATCAGTGAAAGAGTTGCTAGTGACGGCGAGCAGTACTTC.

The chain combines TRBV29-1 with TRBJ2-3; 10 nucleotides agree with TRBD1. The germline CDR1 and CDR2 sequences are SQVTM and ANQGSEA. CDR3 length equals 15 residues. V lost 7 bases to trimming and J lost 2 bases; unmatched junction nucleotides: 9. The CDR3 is CSAGQGTGDTDTQYF. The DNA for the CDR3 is TGCAGCGCCGGTCAGGGGACAGGGGACACAGATACGCAGTATTTT.

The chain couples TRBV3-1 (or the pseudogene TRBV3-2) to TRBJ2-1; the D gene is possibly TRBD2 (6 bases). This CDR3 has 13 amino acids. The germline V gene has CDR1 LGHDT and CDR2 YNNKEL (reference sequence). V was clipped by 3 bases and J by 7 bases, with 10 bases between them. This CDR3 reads CASSHPGGNEQFF. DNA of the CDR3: TGTGCCAGCAGCCACCCAGGAGGGAATGAGCAGTTCTTC.

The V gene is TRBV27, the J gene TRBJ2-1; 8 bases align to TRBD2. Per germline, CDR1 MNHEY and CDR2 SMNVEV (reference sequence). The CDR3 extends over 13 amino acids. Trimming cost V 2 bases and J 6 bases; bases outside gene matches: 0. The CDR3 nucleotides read TGTGCCAGCAGTTTAGCGGGAGGCAATGAGCAGTTCTTC. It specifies CASSLAGGNEQFF.